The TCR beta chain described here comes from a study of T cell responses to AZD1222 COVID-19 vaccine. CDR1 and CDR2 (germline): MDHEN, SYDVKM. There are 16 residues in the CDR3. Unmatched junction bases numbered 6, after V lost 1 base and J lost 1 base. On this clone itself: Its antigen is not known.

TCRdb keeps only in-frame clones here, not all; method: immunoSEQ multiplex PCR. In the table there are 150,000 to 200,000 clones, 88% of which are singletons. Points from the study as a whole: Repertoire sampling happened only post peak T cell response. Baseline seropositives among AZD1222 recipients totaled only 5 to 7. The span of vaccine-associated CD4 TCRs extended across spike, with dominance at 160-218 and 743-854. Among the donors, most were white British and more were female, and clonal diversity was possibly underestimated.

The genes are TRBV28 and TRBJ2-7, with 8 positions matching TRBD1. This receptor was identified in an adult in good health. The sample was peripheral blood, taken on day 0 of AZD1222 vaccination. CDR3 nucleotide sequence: TGTGCCAGCAGTTTATTCGGACAGGGACGTTCCTACGAGCAGTACTTC. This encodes CASSLFGQGRSYEQYF.